This TCR beta chain was identified during a study of CD8+CD57+ T cells in acquired aplastic anemia (dated by TCRdb to the late 2010s). A note on the overall study: A mean of approximately 2.9 ug of DNA, ranging from roughly 0.19 to 27.4 ug, was extracted from sorted CD4+ and CD8+ cells. For healthy donor samples, the average read count was about 10 million for CD4+ cells and approximately 11 million for CD8+ cells.

Genomic DNA was used as template for profiling of TCR beta VDJ combinations and CDR3 sequences. An Illumina HiSeq 2000 was the platform used for TCR repertoire sequencing. In the source study's methods: TRBV/TRBJ rearrangement plots, CDR3 size and DJ length profiles, and Simpson's diversity index were used to assess repertoires. Whichever DNA sequence was most abundant in the deep sequencing data was defined as the immunodominant clone. CDR3 amino acid sequences were screened for sharing across subjects and compared with published repertoires and the VDJdb database. Through fastp at Q25 and MiXCR, TCRdb rebuilt clones from the public reads, retaining in-frame beta chains. Rows with a matching CDR3 protein are joined into one entry that keeps the most common DNA and genes. These V and J calls rely on TCRdb rather than the paper's analysis. Recorded for this sample are roughly 86,000 distinct CDR3 sequences; about 45% of them occurred a single time. The ten largest clones capture over 50% of the sample.

In this study, sorted CD4+ and CD8+ T cells from the blood of healthy subjects and of severe aplastic anemia patients had their TCR repertoires deep-sequenced. Ficoll-Paque density gradient centrifugation was used to isolate peripheral blood mononuclear cells. Before DNA was extracted, CD4+ and CD8+ T cells were sorted using either FACS or magnetic beads. Overall study results and their limits: Between patients and healthy controls, no significant difference in CD8+ Simpson's diversity was found (P=0.060). Some 30 CD8+ CDR3 sequences were shared between patients and controls but appeared highly expressed in patients and within their immunodominant clones.

As regards this clonotype: The antigen it binds to is not known. Qualities for individual bases were not recorded, and no much larger clone is one base off.

The TCR comes from a human donor in good health, serving as a control. The specimen was sorted CD4+, CD8+, or CD8+CD57+ T cells (not recorded which) from PBMCs.

In nucleotide form, the sequence is TGTGCCAGCAGTGCCCTAGCGGGGGGTCAGGATACGCAGTATTTT. This gives the protein CASSALAGGQDTQYF. The chain uses TRBV25-1 and TRBJ2-3, and TRBD2 aligns with 11 junction nucleotides. CDR1 and CDR2, looked up from the germline V gene, are MGHDK and SYGVNS. From V the trimming removes 4 bases and from J it removes 6 bases, while the gene matches leave 6 bases of the junction unaccounted for. The CDR3 covers 15 residues, taking in both the cysteine and the phenylalanine. Only the CDR3 part of the read is kept: 45 bases, read in frame from the first base. The entire variable domain, with the stretches around the CDR3 drawn from the reference TRBV25-1 and TRBJ2-3 proteins, is EADIYQTPRYLVIGTGKKITLECSQTMGHDKMYWYQQDPGMELHLIHYSYGVNSTEKGDLSSESTVSRIRTEHFPLTLESARPSHTSQYLCASSALAGGQDTQYFGPGTRLTVL.